This record covers a single TCR beta chain. Sequenced by immunoSEQ multiplex PCR; TCRdb stores in-frame clones only, minus some. Of 77,000 or so clones listed, over 75% are singletons. Germline loops: CDR1 LNHDA, CDR2 SQIVND (reference sequence). Trimming removed 6 bases from V and 6 bases from J, with 9 bases in between. The CDR3 contains 11 residues. The entry originates in a study of T cell responses to AZD1222 COVID-19 vaccine. This clonotype was sampled from an adult in good health. The chain uses TRBV19 and TRBJ2-7; weak D call: TRBD1 (5 bases). The sequences come from peripheral blood, collected on day 0 of AZD1222 vaccination. CDR3 nucleotides: TGTGCCAGTAGGGGGCCCTCCGAGCAGTACTTC. Protein sequence: CASRGPSEQYF.